Listed below are T cell receptor beta chains from one sample, sequenced in a study of OX40 agonist ivuxolimab in advanced cancers. The data were produced by immunoSEQ multiplex PCR, yet TCRdb's version contains in-frame clones alone and is incomplete. The sample consists of under 60,000 clones, 90% of them appearing once. The source was CD4+ or CD8+ T cells sorted from blood, collected in a trial of the OX40 agonist ivuxolimab. The origin of the receptors is an adult with an advanced solid tumor such as melanoma, head and neck, liver or kidney cancer. Each CDR3 is given with its conserved first and last residue. Fields, in order: V gene, D gene, clone size, J gene, CDR3 protein, CDR3 DNA. D genes are given only for firm matches. Only some rows state a clone size, as once, few, many or a class for expanded clones.

TRBV2,TRBD1,-,TRBJ2-3,CASRSAGGLDTQYF,TGTGCCAGCAGATCGGCAGGGGGTCTCGATACGCAGTATTTT
TRBV2,-,-,TRBJ2-7,CASSSQGAYEQYF,TGTGCCAGCAGCTCACAGGGAGCTTACGAGCAGTACTTC
TRBV5-1,TRBD2,-,TRBJ2-1,CASSPRERGGRNEQFF,TGCGCCAGCAGCCCTAGGGAGCGGGGGGGCAGGAATGAGCAGTTCTTC
TRBV11-2,-,-,TRBJ1-1,CASSFQRLGTEAFF,TGTGCCAGCAGCTTCCAAAGATTGGGCACTGAAGCTTTCTTT
TRBV18,TRBD2,-,TRBJ2-1,CASSRRTSGSRGEQFF,TGTGCCAGCTCACGAAGGACTAGCGGGAGTCGGGGTGAGCAGTTCTTC
TRBV12-5,-,-,TRBJ2-4,CASGLGQGRDIQYF,TGTGCTAGTGGCTTGGGGCAGGGACGGGACATTCAGTACTTC
TRBV25-1,TRBD1,-,TRBJ1-6,CASSPSGQKSSYNSPLHF,TGTGCCAGCAGCCCATCGGGACAGAAGAGCTCCTATAATTCACCCCTCCACTTT
TRBV27,-,-,TRBJ1-1,CASSSHNQGFAEAFF,TGTGCCAGCAGTTCCCACAATCAGGGGTTCGCTGAAGCTTTCTTT
TRBV7-3,TRBD2,-,TRBJ2-2,CASSLRALAGLNTGELFF,TGTGCCAGCAGCTTAAGGGCCCTAGCGGGCTTGAACACCGGGGAGCTGTTTTTT
TRBV6-1,TRBD1,few,TRBJ2-7,CASTPQGYEQYF,TGTGCCAGCACCCCACAGGGGTACGAGCAGTACTTC
TRBV2,-,-,TRBJ2-1,CASSSDGSSYNEQFF,TGTGCCAGCAGTTCGGACGGATCTTCCTACAATGAGCAGTTCTTC
TRBV12-5,-,few,TRBJ2-7,CASGIGQPPYEQYF,TGTGCTAGTGGAATTGGACAGCCCCCCTACGAGCAGTACTTC
TRBV4-2,TRBD2,-,TRBJ2-1,CASSRGTSGAYNEQFF,TGTGCCAGCAGCCGTGGGACTAGCGGGGCCTACAATGAGCAGTTCTTC
TRBV28,TRBD1,-,TRBJ1-5,CASGTGNNQPQHF,TGTGCCAGCGGGACAGGGAACAATCAGCCCCAGCATTTT
TRBV5-8,TRBD2,-,TRBJ2-3,CASSLVSGGGTDTQYF,TGTGCCAGCAGCTTGGTATCGGGGGGAGGAACAGATACGCAGTATTTT
TRBV7-8,TRBD1,-,TRBJ1-5,CASSSGQRNQPQHF,TGTGCCAGCAGCTCGGGACAGCGCAATCAGCCCCAGCATTTT
TRBV28,-,-,TRBJ1-2,CASSLGSVGSYGYTF,TGTGCCAGCAGTTTAGGATCCGTGGGGAGCTATGGCTACACCTTC
TRBV11-3,-,-,TRBJ1-1,CASSLDAGGANTEAFF,TGTGCCAGCAGCTTAGACGCGGGGGGGGCGAACACTGAAGCTTTCTTT
TRBV5-4,-,-,TRBJ2-7,CASSSGGQGPFYEQYF,TGTGCCAGCAGCTCCGGGGGTCAGGGACCATTCTACGAGCAGTACTTC
TRBV12-5,-,-,TRBJ2-3,CASGLGALSTDTQYF,TGTGCTAGTGGCCTGGGAGCTCTAAGCACAGATACGCAGTATTTT
TRBV27,TRBD2,-,TRBJ2-5,CASSLIFSGRAETQYF,TGTGCCAGCAGTTTAATCTTTAGCGGGAGGGCGGAGACCCAGTACTTC
TRBV11-3,-,-,TRBJ2-1,CASSPRGGSYNEQFF,TGTGCCAGCAGCCCCCGGGGCGGGTCCTACAATGAGCAGTTCTTC
TRBV9,-,-,TRBJ2-3,CASSVGRQWGPDTQYF,TGTGCCAGCAGCGTAGGTAGACAGTGGGGGCCAGATACGCAGTATTTT
TRBV7-9,TRBD1,-,TRBJ2-4,CASSFVKGAIKNIQYF,TGTGCCAGCAGCTTTGTGAAGGGGGCAATCAAAAACATTCAGTACTTC
TRBV29-1,-,-,TRBJ1-1,CSVDRQTNTEAFF,TGCAGCGTTGATAGACAGACGAACACTGAAGCTTTCTTT
TRBV7-2,-,-,TRBJ1-1,CASSLLGGDTEAFF,TGTGCCAGCAGCTTATTAGGGGGGGACACTGAAGCTTTCTTT
TRBV11-2,TRBD1,once,TRBJ2-5,CASSQGQVVETQYF,TGTGCCAGCAGCCAGGGACAGGTAGTGGAGACCCAGTACTTC
TRBV5-6,TRBD1,-,TRBJ1-5,CASSSYRGNQPQHF,TGTGCCAGCAGCTCTTACAGGGGGAATCAGCCCCAGCATTTT
TRBV11-2,TRBD1,-,TRBJ2-2,CASSREGTGETGELFF,TGTGCCAGCAGCCGAGAAGGGACAGGGGAAACCGGGGAGCTGTTTTTT
TRBV6-5,-,-,TRBJ1-2,CASSGPGTADPRGTF,TGTGCCAGCAGTGGGCCAGGAACGGCAGACCCTAGGGGGACCTTC
TRBV15,-,-,TRBJ2-3,CATSPSRQGTDTQYF,TGTGCCACCAGCCCCTCCAGGCAGGGCACAGATACGCAGTATTTT
TRBV5-6,-,-,TRBJ1-2,CASSLGGPGGYTF,TGTGCCAGCAGCTTGGGGGGTCCTGGTGGCTACACCTTC
TRBV7-2,-,-,TRBJ2-5,CASSLRGRVQETQYF,TGTGCCAGCAGCTTAAGGGGGAGGGTCCAAGAGACCCAGTACTTC
TRBV30,-,-,TRBJ1-4,CAWSVPESLGEKLFF,TGTGCCTGGAGTGTTCCCGAGTCTTTGGGGGAAAAACTGTTTTTT
TRBV6-5,-,once,TRBJ2-7,CASIRGYEQYF,TGTGCCAGCATTCGGGGTTACGAGCAGTACTTC
TRBV6-1,-,-,TRBJ1-1,CASSARGNTEAFF,TGTGCCAGCAGTGCCAGGGGAAACACTGAAGCTTTCTTT
TRBV9,-,-,TRBJ2-5,CASSVDRAIETQYF,TGTGCCAGCAGCGTAGACAGAGCAATAGAGACCCAGTACTTC
TRBV28,TRBD1,-,TRBJ2-7,CASSTDRGRYEQYF,TGTGCCAGCAGCACTGACAGGGGACGCTACGAGCAGTACTTC
TRBV10-3,-,once,TRBJ1-2,CAISEGVGSYGYTF,TGTGCCATCAGTGAGGGGGTAGGCTCGTATGGCTACACCTTC
TRBV7-3,TRBD2,-,TRBJ2-5,CASSDSRARGGGETQYF,TGTGCCAGCAGCGACTCCCGGGCGCGGGGGGGCGGTGAGACCCAGTACTTC
TRBV28,TRBD1,-,TRBJ1-5,CASRTGLRSQPQHF,TGTGCCAGTCGGACAGGGCTTAGGAGTCAGCCCCAGCATTTT
TRBV5-4,TRBD2,-,TRBJ2-1,CASSLAGGRVRNEQFF,TGTGCCAGCAGCTTGGCCGGAGGGAGGGTTAGGAATGAGCAGTTCTTC
TRBV5-1,-,-,TRBJ2-1,CASSSQGGADNEQFF,TGCGCCAGCAGCTCACAGGGAGGTGCAGACAATGAGCAGTTCTTC
TRBV7-2,-,-,TRBJ2-3,CASSLQPIPNTDTQYF,TGTGCCAGCAGCTTACAGCCGATCCCAAACACAGATACGCAGTATTTT
TRBV5-4,TRBD2,-,TRBJ2-7,CASSLGLAGGTSYEQYF,TGTGCCAGCAGCTTGGGCCTAGCGGGAGGGACCTCCTACGAGCAGTACTTC
TRBV30,TRBD1,-,TRBJ1-4,CAWSAGTGSEKLFF,TGTGCCTGGAGTGCCGGGACAGGGAGTGAAAAACTGTTTTTT
TRBV2,TRBD2,-,TRBJ2-5,CASSELGLATETQYF,TGTGCCAGCAGTGAACTGGGACTAGCGACGGAGACCCAGTACTTC
TRBV11-3,TRBD2,-,TRBJ2-1,CASSSGLAGGNEQFF,TGTGCCAGCAGCTCCGGGCTAGCGGGGGGAAATGAGCAGTTCTTC
TRBV4-2,-,-,TRBJ2-7,CASSQLFRSRNEQYF,TGTGCCAGCAGCCAACTTTTCCGGTCGCGGAACGAGCAGTACTTC
TRBV6-5,-,-,TRBJ2-3,CASSRTRSSDTQYF,TGTGCCAGCAGCCGGACAAGAAGTTCAGATACGCAGTATTTT
TRBV7-2,-,once,TRBJ2-7,CASSLNFLGTSYEQYF,TGTGCCAGCAGCTTAAATTTCTTGGGCACCTCCTACGAGCAGTACTTC
TRBV5-1,TRBD1,once,TRBJ2-7,CASSSRQGANEQYF,TGCGCCAGCAGCTCACGACAGGGGGCGAACGAGCAGTACTTC
TRBV9,-,-,TRBJ1-1,CASSLMTSLNTEAFF,TGTGCCAGCAGCCTCATGACCAGCTTGAACACTGAAGCTTTCTTT
TRBV11-3,-,once,TRBJ1-2,CASTRDSGYGYTF,TGTGCCAGCACCAGGGACTCTGGGTATGGCTACACCTTC
TRBV5-1,TRBD2,once,TRBJ2-3,CASGRGGRMSTDTQYF,TGCGCCAGCGGACGGGGCGGGAGGATGAGCACAGATACGCAGTATTTT
TRBV30,TRBD2,once,TRBJ2-3,CAWRRGTSARGTDTQYF,TGTGCCTGGAGGCGGGGGACTAGCGCCAGAGGGACAGATACGCAGTATTTT
TRBV4-1,-,-,TRBJ1-1,CASSQPVAGVHEAFF,TGCGCCAGCAGCCAACCCGTGGCCGGGGTCCATGAAGCTTTCTTT
TRBV18,-,few,TRBJ1-2,CASSRSGVDYGYTF,TGTGCCAGCTCACGATCTGGGGTCGACTATGGCTACACCTTC
TRBV19,-,-,TRBJ1-1,CASSIGGGLVEAFF,TGTGCCAGTAGTATCGGTGGGGGCCTTGTTGAAGCTTTCTTT
TRBV6-5,-,-,TRBJ2-2,CASRPRGEGGELFF,TGTGCCAGCAGACCAAGGGGGGAAGGCGGGGAGCTGTTTTTT